The entry that follows covers one T cell receptor (beta chain) sequence. Its matching antigen is unknown. The sample originates from a study of T cell responses to AZD1222 COVID-19 vaccine. Germline CDR1 SEHNR, CDR2 FQNEAQ (reference sequence). V was cut by 8 bases and J by 2 bases, with 16 bases left in between. The CDR3 consists of 15 residues. Findings and caveats of the study: Dominant at 160-218 and 743-854, vaccine-associated CD4 TCRs also spanned spike. All repertoire sampling was performed exclusively after the peak T cell response. Baseline seropositivity occurred in only a handful of AZD1222 recipients. In the spike-specific TCR repertoire, nearly half reportedly target unmutated variant regions.

Sequenced by immunoSEQ multiplex PCR; TCRdb stores in-frame clones only, minus some. The sample includes about 120,000 clones, roughly 84% seen only once; the top ten take 9.8%. This chain connects TRBV7-9 to TRBJ2-1, with D possibly matching TRBD2 (6 bases). The TCR was taken from an adult in good health. Sequenced material: peripheral blood, taken on day 0 of AZD1222 vaccination. The DNA of the CDR3 is TGTGCCAGCGCCCTTATAGCGGAAACCTACAATGAGCAGTTCTTC. As protein: CASALIAETYNEQFF. The whole variable domain, filled in from reference TRBV7-9 and TRBJ2-1, reads DTGVSQNPRHKITKRGQNVTFRCDPISEHNRLYWYRQTLGQGPEFLTYFQNEAQLEKSRLLSDRFSAERPKGSFSTLEIQRTEQGDSAMYLCASALIAETYNEQFFGPGTRLTVL.